The entry that follows covers one TCR beta chain sequence. The antigen is not known. The data are from a study of cytomegalovirus exposure and HLA in healthy donors. Overall study findings and caveats: In a later analysis, DRB1 alleles had the most associated TCRs; HLA-C alleles the fewest. Available immune exposure information was restricted to CMV serostatus only.

The primer mix had 60 Vbeta and 13 Jbeta primers. Original processing notes: Roughly 80 million unique TCR beta chains, roughly 11 million of them shared, were counted by a later analysis. The assay was immunoSEQ multiplex PCR, and TCRdb's table has in-frame clones only and misses some. V, J and clone size are taken as reported in that table, and D and trimming were inferred from the DNA itself. The table has over 150,000 clones, roughly 78% seen once. V shed 5 bases, J shed 3 bases, and the junction held 10 bases outside the gene matches. The CDR3 spans 16 residues. Per germline, CDR1 SGHVS and CDR2 FNYEAQ.

The sequenced material came from PBMCs. This chain joins TRBV7-6 and TRBJ2-3; 8 bases are shared with TRBD2. The receptor was isolated from a woman aged 45-59 years in good health and CMV-seropositive. The DNA of the CDR3 is TGTGCCAGCAGCCTTACGGGGGGGAGGTGGACAGATACGCAGTATTTT. This codes for CASSLTGGRWTDTQYF.